The entry below gives a single TCR beta chain sequence along with its context. The target antigen is unknown. The record originates from a study of T-cell memory formation after mild COVID-19. General study points: Researchers report contracting CD4+ clones mostly in CM and EM, with CD8+ clones in EMRA. Detection of some responders pre-infection suggested pre-existing cross-reactive memory T cells participated.

TCRdb independently ran MiXCR on the 5' RACE reads; one entry per CDR3 protein. The data show under 650,000 distinct CDR3 sequences, around 17% seen once. The CDR3 is 15 residues long. Trimming left V 2 bases short and J 6 bases short, with 14 bases between. Germline CDR1 MNHEY, CDR2 SVGEGT. This TCR was recovered from an adult woman who had mild COVID-19 (a few samples of this study predate the infection). Cell type and time point are not known. V usage is TRBV6-2 or TRBV6-3 and J usage is TRBJ2-1; D call uncertain. Input material: PBMCs or a T cell subset sorted from them (not recorded which). The CDR3 sequence: CASSYGLGPRNEQFF. DNA of the CDR3: TGTGCCAGCAGTTACGGGTTAGGTCCTCGCAATGAGCAGTTCTTC.